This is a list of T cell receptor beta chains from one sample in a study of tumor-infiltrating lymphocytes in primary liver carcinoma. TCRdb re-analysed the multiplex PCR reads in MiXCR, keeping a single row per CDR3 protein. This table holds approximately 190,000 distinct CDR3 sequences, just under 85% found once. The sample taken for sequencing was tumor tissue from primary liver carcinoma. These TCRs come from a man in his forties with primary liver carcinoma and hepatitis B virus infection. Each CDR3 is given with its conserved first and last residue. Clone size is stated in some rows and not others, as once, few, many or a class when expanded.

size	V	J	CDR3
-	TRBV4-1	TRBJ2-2	CASSQDYVSNTRELFF
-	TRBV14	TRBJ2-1	CVSSAEAGRVNNEQFF
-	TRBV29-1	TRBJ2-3	CSASTQGVTDMQYF
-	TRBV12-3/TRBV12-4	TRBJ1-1	CVSSFGRGNMNTEAFF
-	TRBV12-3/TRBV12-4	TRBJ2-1	CVSSLAVGVGNEQFF
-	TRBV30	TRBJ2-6	CALLSGANILTF
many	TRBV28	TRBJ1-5	CASRLGITGLSNQPQHF
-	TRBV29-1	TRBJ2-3	CGFGEGTDTQYF
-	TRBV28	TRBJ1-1	CASNPQGERSTEAFF
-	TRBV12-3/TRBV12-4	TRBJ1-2	CANSRTTGFDYGYTF
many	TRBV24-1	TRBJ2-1	CATSDVTSGPLNEQFF
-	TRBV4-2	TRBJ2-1	CASNQDWTTGGVQFF
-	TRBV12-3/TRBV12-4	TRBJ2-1	CASSPLVLRGQLF
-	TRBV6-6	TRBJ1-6	CVSSSLGISPLHF
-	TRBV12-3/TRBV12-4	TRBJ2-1	CACSPQWRRNEQFF
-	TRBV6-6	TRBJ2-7	CASSPEVGEQYF
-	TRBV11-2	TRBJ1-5	CASILAGGGNQPQHF
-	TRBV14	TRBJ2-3	CTSTNGVNMADTQYF
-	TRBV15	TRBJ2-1	CATNRTSGLNYNEQFF
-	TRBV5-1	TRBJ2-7	CASRLSRMSSYEQYF
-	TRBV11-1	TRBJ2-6	CASNLGRAGANALTF
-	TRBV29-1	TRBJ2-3	CSVKDATGQGKSPFTDTQYF
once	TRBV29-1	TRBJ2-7	CNVGWVYEHYF
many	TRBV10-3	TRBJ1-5	CATHDPGQGLRSGNQPQHF
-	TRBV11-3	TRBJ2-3	CGSSPGTLGSGTDTQYF
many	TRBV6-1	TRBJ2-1	CASSIGTYNEQFF
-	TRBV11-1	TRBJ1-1	CASSPRHGRNNEASF
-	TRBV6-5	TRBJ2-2	CASTPTEGCGELFF
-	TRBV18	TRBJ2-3	CVSSSLGDTQYF
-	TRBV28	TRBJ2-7	CASSPRQVYYEQYF
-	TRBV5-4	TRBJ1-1	CASSLGAGYTEAFF
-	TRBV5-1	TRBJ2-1	CASDTSGRAGDEQLF
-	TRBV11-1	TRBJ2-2	CTSGYTGPFPGELFF
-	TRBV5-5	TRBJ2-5	CASSSKTSQETQYF
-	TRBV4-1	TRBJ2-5	CARSHAGQTPETQYF
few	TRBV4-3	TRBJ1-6	CASSQDLRGQGSSYNSPLHF
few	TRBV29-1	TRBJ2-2	CGVGTSAANTRELFF